This TCR beta chain stems from a study of T-cell memory formation after mild COVID-19. Study context: The two donors had largely donor-specific TCR clusters. General study findings and limits: Chiefly within CM and EM were the contracting CD4+ clones; CD8+ ones were within EMRA. Pre-infection memory held some responding clones, suggesting pre-existing cross-reactive T cells responded. Later expanders leaned toward CD4+, whereas clones contracting from day 15 to 85 were balanced CD4/CD8.

The CDR3 consists of 13 residues. Germline V gene sequence: CDR1 SGHTA, CDR2 FQGNSA. As regards this clonotype: Its specificity is unknown. One end of the junction does not line up with germline, which may come from a read error.

TCRdb recomputed calls from the 5' RACE reads with MiXCR, one row per CDR3 protein. The data hold a few hundred thousand distinct CDR3 sequences, with 8.5% to 9.5% observed a single time. This sequence joins TRBV7-2 and TRBJ1-1, with D maybe TRBD1 (5 bases). The source material was PBMCs or a T cell subset sorted from them (not recorded which). The sequence was obtained from a man aged 18 to 30 who had mild COVID-19 (a few samples of this study predate the infection). Cell type and time point are not known. CDR3 DNA sequence: TGTGCCAGCAGCTTAGACTCCTGGGGGACGGGGGTTTTT. Translating it yields CASSLDSWGTGVF.